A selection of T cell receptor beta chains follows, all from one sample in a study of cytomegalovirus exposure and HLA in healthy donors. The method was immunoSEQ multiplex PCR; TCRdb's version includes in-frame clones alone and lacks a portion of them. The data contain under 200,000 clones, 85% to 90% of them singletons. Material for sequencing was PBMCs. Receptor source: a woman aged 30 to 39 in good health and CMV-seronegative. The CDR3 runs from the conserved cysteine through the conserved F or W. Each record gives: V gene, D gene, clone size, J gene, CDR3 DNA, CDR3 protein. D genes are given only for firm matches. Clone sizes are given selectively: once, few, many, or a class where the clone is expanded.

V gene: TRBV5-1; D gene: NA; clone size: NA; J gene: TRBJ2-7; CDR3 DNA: TGCGCCAGCAGCTTGGGTCGCTCTAGTGCGGTGGACGAGCAGTACTTC; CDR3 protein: CASSLGRSSAVDEQYF
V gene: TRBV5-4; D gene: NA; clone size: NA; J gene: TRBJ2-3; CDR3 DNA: TGTGCCAGCAGCCAAAAGGACGGAAGCACAGATACGCAGTATTTT; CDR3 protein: CASSQKDGSTDTQYF
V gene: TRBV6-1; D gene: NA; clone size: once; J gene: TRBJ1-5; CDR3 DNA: TGTGCCAGCAGTGAAGATGGCAGACGCAATCAGCCCCAGCATTTT; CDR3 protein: CASSEDGRRNQPQHF
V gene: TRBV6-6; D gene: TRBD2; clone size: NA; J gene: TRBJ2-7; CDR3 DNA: TGTGCCAGCAGTTACTCTAGCGGGAGCTACGAGCAGTACTTC; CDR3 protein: CASSYSSGSYEQYF
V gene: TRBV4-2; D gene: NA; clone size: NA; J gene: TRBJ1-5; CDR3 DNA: TGTGCCAGCAGCCAGGACAGAGAGGCCGAGCCCCAGCATTTT; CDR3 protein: CASSQDREAEPQHF
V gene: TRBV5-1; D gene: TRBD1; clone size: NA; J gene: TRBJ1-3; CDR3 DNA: TGCGCCAGCAGCCCGGAGACAGGGGCTGGAAACACCATATATTTT; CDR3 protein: CASSPETGAGNTIYF
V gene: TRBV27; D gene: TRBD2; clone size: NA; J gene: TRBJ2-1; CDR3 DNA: TGTGCCAGCAGTTTATGGGGACTAGCCCTTGGTTACAATGAGCAGTTCTTC; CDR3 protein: CASSLWGLALGYNEQFF
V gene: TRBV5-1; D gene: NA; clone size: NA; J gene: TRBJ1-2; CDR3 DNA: TGCGCCAGCAGCTTGGAGGTGACAGCAGGTATGGGCTACACCTTC; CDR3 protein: CASSLEVTAGMGYTF
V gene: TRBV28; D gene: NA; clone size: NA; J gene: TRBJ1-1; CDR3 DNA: TGTGCCAGCAGCCTCCACGTTGGTCTGGGGACGAAGGAAGCTTTCTTT; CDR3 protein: CASSLHVGLGTKEAFF
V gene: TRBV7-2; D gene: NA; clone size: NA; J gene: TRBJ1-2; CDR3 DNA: TGTGCCAGCAGCTTAGCTTCGGTTGCGGCAGCCTTTCTCTGGTTC; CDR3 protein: CASSLASVAAAFLWF
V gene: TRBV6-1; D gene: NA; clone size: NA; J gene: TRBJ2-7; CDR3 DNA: TGTGCCAGCAGGGGATCCCCAGACGAGCAGTACTTC; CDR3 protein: CASRGSPDEQYF
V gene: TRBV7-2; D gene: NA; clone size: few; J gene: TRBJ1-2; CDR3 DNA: TGTGCCAGCAGCTTAGTTACAGGGACCTATGGCTACACCTTC; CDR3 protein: CASSLVTGTYGYTF
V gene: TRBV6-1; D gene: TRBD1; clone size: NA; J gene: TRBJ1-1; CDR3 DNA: TGTGCCAGCAGGGACAGGGTACCTGAAGCTTTCTTT; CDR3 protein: CASRDRVPEAFF
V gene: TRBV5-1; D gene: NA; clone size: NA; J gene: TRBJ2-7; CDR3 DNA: TGCGCCAGCAGCTTGGCCGTTCTCGGCGTCTACGAGCAGTACTTC; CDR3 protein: CASSLAVLGVYEQYF
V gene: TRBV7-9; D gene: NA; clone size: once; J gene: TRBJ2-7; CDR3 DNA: TGTGCCAGCAGCTACGGGCAGGGCTACTACGAGCAGTACTTC; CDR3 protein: CASSYGQGYYEQYF
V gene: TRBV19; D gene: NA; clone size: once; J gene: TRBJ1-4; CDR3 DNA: TGTGCCAGTAGTATCCCTTTAGGGGGGTTCGACGCAACTAATGAAAAACTGTTTTTT; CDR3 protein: CASSIPLGGFDATNEKLFF
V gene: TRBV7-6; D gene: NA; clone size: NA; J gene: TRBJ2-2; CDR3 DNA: TGTGCCAGCAGCTTAGCGGCTAGTTCAACCGGGGAGCTGTTTTTT; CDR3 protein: CASSLAASSTGELFF
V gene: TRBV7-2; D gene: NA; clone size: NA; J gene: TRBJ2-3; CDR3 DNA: TGTGCCAGCAGCTTAGAACTAGGGGCAGATACGCAGTATTTT; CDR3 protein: CASSLELGADTQYF
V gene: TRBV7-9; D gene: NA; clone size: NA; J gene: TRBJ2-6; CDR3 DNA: TGTGCCAGCAGCGCCCGGGACTCTGGGGCCAACGTCCTGACTTTC; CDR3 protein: CASSARDSGANVLTF
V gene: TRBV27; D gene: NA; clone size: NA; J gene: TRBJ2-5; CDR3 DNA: TGTGCCAGCAGTTTCCGGGGAAAGATCCTCCAAGAGACCCAGTACTTC; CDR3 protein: CASSFRGKILQETQYF
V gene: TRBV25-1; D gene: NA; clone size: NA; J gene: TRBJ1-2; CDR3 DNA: TGTGCCAGCAGTGGATCCGGCTACACCTTC; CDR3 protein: CASSGSGYTF
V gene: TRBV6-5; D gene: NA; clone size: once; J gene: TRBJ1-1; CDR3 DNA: TGTGCCAGCAGTTACGTCCAGGGTAACACTGAAGCTTTCTTT; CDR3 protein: CASSYVQGNTEAFF
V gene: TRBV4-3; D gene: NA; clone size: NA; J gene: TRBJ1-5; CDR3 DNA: TGCGCCAGCAGCCAAGATAGCAGGGGTAGCAATCAGCCCCAGCATTTT; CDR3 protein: CASSQDSRGSNQPQHF
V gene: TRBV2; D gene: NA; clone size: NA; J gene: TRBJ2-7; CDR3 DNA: TGTGCCAGCAGTGAAATTAACGGGGGAGAACAGTACTTC; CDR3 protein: CASSEINGGEQYF
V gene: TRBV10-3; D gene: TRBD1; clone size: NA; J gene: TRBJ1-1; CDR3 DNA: TGTGCCATCAGAGGGGGAGGGGGCAACACTGAAGCTTTCTTT; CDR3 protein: CAIRGGGGNTEAFF
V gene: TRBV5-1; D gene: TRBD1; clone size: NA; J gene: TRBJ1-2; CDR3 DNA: TGCGCCAGCAGCTTAAGACAGGGGGCGAACTATGGCTACACCTTC; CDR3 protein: CASSLRQGANYGYTF
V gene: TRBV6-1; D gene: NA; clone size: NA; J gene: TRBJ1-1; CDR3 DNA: TGTGCCGGGGGGGACGGAACCGACACTGAAGCTTTCTTT; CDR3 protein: CAGGDGTDTEAFF
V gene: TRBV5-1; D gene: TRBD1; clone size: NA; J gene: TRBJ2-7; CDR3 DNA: TGCGCCAGCAGCTTACTCGGGACAGCCGCCTACGAGCAGTACTTC; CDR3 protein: CASSLLGTAAYEQYF
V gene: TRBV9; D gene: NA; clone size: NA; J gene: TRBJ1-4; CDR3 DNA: TGTGCCAGCAGCGTAGGTGACTCTAATGAAAAACTGTTTTTT; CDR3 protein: CASSVGDSNEKLFF
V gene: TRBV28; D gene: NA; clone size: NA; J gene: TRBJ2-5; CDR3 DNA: TGTGCCAGCAAGCAGGGGAGACAAGAGACCCAGTACTTC; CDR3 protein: CASKQGRQETQYF
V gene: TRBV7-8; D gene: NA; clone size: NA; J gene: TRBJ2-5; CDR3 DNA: TGTGCCAGCAGCCAGAGGGAGGACACCCAAGAGACCCAGTACTTC; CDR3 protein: CASSQREDTQETQYF
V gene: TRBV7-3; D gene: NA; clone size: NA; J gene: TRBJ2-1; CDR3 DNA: TGTGCCAGCAGCTTCTACGCGGGACCCTACAATGAGCAGTTCTTC; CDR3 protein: CASSFYAGPYNEQFF
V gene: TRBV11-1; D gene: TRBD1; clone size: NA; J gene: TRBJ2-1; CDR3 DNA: TGTGCCAGCAGCCCAGGACAGGGGGGGTGGGTGGAGCAGTTCTTC; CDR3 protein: CASSPGQGGWVEQFF
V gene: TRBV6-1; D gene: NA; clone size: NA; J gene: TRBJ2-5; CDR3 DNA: TGTGCCAGCAGTGGGCGCCGAGAGACCCAGTACTTC; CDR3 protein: CASSGRRETQYF
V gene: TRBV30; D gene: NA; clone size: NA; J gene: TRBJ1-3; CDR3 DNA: TGTGCCTTAGAAGCTGGAAACACCATATATTTT; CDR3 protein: CALEAGNTIYF
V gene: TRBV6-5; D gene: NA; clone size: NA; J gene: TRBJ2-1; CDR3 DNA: TGTGCCAGCAGTTACTCGTGGAGGGATGAGCAGTTCTTC; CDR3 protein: CASSYSWRDEQFF
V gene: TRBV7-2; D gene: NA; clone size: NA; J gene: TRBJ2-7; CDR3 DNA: TGTGCCAGCAGCTTAAGTCCGCAGGCCGAGCGGTACTTC; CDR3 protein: CASSLSPQAERYF
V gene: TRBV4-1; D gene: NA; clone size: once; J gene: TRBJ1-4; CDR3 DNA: TGCGCCAGCAGCCAAGATATAGCGGGGAGGAATGAAAAACTGTTTTTT; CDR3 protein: CASSQDIAGRNEKLFF
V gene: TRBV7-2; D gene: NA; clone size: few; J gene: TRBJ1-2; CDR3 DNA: TGTGCCAGCACCCGACCGGGACTCTATGGCTACACCTTC; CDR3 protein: CASTRPGLYGYTF
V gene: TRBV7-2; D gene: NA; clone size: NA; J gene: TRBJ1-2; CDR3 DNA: TGTGCCAGCAGGAAGTACAGGACAGAAAACTATGGCTACACCTTC; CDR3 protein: CASRKYRTENYGYTF